This T cell receptor (beta chain) is from a study of CD8+ T cells in alopecia areata. Study summary: Among treated patients, severity was scored by affected scalp area percentage. The study's findings and limits: Administration of tofacitinib significantly diminished scalp clonality and expanded CD8+ clones within the top 100. Especially in alopecia totalis/universalis, lesional scalp showed greater clonality than normal scalp did.

Notes on this clone: Its antigen is currently unknown.

cDNA prepared by RNA extraction and subsequent reverse transcription served as the template for sequencing. The method was immunoSEQ multiplex PCR; TCRdb's version includes in-frame clones alone and lacks a portion of them. The repertoire has 150,000 to 200,000 clones, around three fifths of them found once; the top ten carry about 1.3%. Germline V CDR1 and CDR2: GTSNPN, SVGIG (reference sequence). The CDR3 has 14 amino acids. V gave up 5 bases and J gave up 0 bases; unmatched junction bases: 3. Treatment given: oral pan-JAK inhibitor, 5-10 mg twice daily. Peripheral blood, together with lesional scalp punch biopsies, was collected from alopecia areata patients.

The chain recombines TRBV30 with TRBJ1-5, with 8 nucleotides matching TRBD1. The starting material was CD4+ T cells sorted from blood, obtained around week 50, from a patient treated with tofacitinib. The sequence was collected from a human donor with alopecia areata. As DNA, the CDR3 is TGTGCCTGGGACCAGGGGGCTAGCAATCAGCCCCAGCATTTT. This encodes CAWDQGASNQPQHF.